This T cell receptor (beta chain) was recorded in a study of vaccination and CD4 T cells after COVID-19. This clonotype showed up just a few times. Antigen: not known. Trimming stripped 6 bases from V and 1 base from J, with 10 bases between. Germline V gene sequence: CDR1 SGHTA, CDR2 FQGTGA. The CDR3 totals 15 residues. With the Oncomine TCR Beta short-read assay, DNA from cultured CD4+ T cells was sequenced. DNA came from CD4+ T cells after culture. MiXCR was run by TCRdb on the PCR reads, yielding one entry per CDR3 protein. The data contain 8,000 to 10,000 distinct CDR3 sequences, about 35% of them singletons. Treatment described: roughly ten-day PBMC culture with coronavirus spike peptide pools or control peptides (ViraFEST assay). Gathered ahead of the COVID-19 pandemic (2011-2018) were the CD4+ T cells of the unexposed donor. Under the ViraFEST approach, antigen-specific T cells were expanded with peptide pools and TCRs subsequently sequenced. Negative selection isolated the CD4+ T cells once the cells had been cultured for less than 13 days. Cell supply allowing, SARS-CoV-2 S/N and four cold-coronavirus spikes probed unexposed-donor CD4+ T cells.

The study, taken as a whole, reports: Reactive clonotype counts went from median roughly 19 after infection to approximately 38 after vaccination, nonsignificantly.

V is TRBV7-3 and J is TRBJ2-6, with D perhaps TRBD1 or TRBD2 (5 bases each). Material: CD4+ T cells from blood, cultured in vitro. This sequence was found in a human donor in good health. CDR3 residues: CASSRGGSGANVLTF. DNA for the CDR3: TGTGCCAGCAGTCGTGGGGGTTCTGGGGCCAACGTCCTGACTTTC.